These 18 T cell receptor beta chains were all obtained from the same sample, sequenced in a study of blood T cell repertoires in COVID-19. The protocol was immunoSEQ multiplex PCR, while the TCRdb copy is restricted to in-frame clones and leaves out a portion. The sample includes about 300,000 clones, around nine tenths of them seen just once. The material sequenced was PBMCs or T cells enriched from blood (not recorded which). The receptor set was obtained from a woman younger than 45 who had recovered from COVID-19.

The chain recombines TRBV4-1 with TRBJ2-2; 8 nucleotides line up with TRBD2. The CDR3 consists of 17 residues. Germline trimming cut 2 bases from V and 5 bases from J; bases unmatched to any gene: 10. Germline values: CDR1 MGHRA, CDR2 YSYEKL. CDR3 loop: CASSQLKAGVRTGELFF. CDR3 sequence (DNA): TGCGCCAGCAGCCAACTCAAAGCGGGAGTCAGGACCGGGGAGCTGTTTTTT.

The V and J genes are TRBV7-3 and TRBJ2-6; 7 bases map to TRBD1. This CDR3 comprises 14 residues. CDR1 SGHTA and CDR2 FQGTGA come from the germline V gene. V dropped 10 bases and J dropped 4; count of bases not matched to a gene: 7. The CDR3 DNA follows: TGTGCCACCATGACAGGGCCCGGGGCCAACGTCCTGACTTTC. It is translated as CATMTGPGANVLTF.

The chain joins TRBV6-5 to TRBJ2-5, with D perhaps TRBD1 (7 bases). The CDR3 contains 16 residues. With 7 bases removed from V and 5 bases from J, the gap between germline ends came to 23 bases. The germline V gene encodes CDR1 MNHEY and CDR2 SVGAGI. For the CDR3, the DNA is TGTGCCAGCACTTATAGGGGAGGCCCGACAGGGGAGACCCAGTACTTC. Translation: CASTYRGGPTGETQYF.

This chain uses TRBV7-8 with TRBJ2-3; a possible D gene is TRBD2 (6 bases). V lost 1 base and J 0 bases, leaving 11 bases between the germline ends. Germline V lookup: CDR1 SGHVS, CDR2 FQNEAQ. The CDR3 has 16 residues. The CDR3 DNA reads TGTGCCAGCAGCTTAGTGTCGGCGGGAAGCACAGATACGCAGTATTTT. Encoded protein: CASSLVSAGSTDTQYF. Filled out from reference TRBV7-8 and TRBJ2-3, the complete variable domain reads GAGVSQSPRYKVAKRGQDVALRCDPISGHVSLFWYQQALGQGPEFLTYFQNEAQLDKSGLPSDRFFAERPEGSVSTLKIQRTQQEDSAVYLCASSLVSAGSTDTQYFGPGTRLTVL.

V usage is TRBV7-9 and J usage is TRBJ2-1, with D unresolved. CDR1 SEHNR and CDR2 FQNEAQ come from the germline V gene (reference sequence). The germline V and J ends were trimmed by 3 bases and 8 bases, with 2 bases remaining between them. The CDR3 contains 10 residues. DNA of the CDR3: TGTGCCAGCAGCTTCGATGAGCAGTTCTTC. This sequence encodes CASSFDEQFF.

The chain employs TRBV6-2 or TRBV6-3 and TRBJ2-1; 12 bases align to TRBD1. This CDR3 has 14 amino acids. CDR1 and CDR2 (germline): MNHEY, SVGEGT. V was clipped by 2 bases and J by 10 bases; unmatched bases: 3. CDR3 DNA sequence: TGTGCCAGCAGTTACACCGGGACAGGGGGCGAGCAGTTCTTC. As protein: CASSYTGTGGEQFF.

In DNA, the CDR3 is TGTGCCTGGAGTCCCACAGGGGCTACTCAGCCCCAGCATTTT. Its protein is CAWSPTGATQPQHF. The chain employs TRBV30 and TRBJ1-5, with 7 bases that match TRBD1. The J segment lost 6 bases and the V segment lost 2 bases, leaving 7 bases of the junction unmatched. Per the germline V gene, CDR1 is GTSNPN and CDR2 is SVGIG (reference sequence). There are 14 residues in the CDR3.

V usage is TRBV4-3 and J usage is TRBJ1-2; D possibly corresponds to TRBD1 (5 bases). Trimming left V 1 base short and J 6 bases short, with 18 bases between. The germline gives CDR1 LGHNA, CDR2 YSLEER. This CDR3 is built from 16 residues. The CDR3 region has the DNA TGCGCCAGCAGCCAAGGGGGGGGGTTCCCTTATGATGGCTACACCTTC. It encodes CASSQGGGFPYDGYTF.

The CDR3 DNA follows: TGTGCCAGCAGCCCTTGGGGACAGGGGTTTCACGGCTACACCTTC. Its translation: CASSPWGQGFHGYTF. The V gene is TRBV5-6, the J gene TRBJ1-2; TRBD1 matches 10 bases. This CDR3 comprises 15 residues. Germline V gene data show CDR1 as SGHDT and CDR2 as YYEEEE. V was pared by 4 bases and J by 8 bases, with 11 bases of the junction left unmatched.

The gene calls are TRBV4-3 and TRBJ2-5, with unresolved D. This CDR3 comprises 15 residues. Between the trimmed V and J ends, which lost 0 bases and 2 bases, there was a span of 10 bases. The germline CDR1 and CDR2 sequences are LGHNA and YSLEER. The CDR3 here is CASSQDFGQQETQYF. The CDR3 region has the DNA TGCGCCAGCAGCCAAGATTTTGGGCAGCAAGAGACCCAGTACTTC.

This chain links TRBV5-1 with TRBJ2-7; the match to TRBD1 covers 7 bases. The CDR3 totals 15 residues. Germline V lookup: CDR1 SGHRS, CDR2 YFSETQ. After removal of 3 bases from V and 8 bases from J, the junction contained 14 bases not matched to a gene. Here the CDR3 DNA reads TGCGCCAGCAGCTCTACCGGGACAGACCCTCCCAAGCAGTACTTC. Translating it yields CASSSTGTDPPKQYF. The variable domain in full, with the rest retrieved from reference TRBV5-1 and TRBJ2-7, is KAGVTQTPRYLIKTRGQQVTLSCSPISGHRSVSWYQQTPGQGLQFLFEYFSETQRNKGNFPGRFSGRQFSNSRSEMNVSTLELGDSALYLCASSSTGTDPPKQYFGPGTRLTVT.

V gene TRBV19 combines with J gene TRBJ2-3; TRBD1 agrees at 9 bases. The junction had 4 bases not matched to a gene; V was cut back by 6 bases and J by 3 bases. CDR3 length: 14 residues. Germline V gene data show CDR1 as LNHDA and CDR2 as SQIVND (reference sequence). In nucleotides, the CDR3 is TGTGCCAGTAGCGGGACAGGGTGGACAGATACGCAGTATTTT. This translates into CASSGTGWTDTQYF.

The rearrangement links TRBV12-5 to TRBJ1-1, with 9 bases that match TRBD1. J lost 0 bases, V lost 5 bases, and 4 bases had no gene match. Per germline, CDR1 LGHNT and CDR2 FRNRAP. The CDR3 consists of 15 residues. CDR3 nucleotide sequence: TGTGCTAGTGGTCCTGGACAGGGGATGAACACTGAAGCTTTCTTT. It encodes CASGPGQGMNTEAFF.

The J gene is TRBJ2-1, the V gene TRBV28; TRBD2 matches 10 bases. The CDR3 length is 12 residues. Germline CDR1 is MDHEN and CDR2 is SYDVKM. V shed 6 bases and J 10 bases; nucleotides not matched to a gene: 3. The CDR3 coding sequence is TGTGCCAGCAGACGGGGACTAGCGGAGCAGTTCTTC. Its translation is CASRRGLAEQFF.

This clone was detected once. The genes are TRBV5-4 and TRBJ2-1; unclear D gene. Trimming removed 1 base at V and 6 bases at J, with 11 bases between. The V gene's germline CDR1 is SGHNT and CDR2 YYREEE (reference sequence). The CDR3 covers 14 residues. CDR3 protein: CASSLKLIGNEQFF. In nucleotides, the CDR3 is TGTGCCAGCAGCTTGAAGCTAATCGGCAATGAGCAGTTCTTC.

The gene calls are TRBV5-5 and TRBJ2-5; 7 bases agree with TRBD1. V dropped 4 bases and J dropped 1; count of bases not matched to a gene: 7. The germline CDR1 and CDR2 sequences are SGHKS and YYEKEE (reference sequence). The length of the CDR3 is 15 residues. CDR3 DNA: TGTGCCAGCAGCGCCCCACAGGGGAGCCAAGAGACCCAGTACTTC. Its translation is CASSAPQGSQETQYF.

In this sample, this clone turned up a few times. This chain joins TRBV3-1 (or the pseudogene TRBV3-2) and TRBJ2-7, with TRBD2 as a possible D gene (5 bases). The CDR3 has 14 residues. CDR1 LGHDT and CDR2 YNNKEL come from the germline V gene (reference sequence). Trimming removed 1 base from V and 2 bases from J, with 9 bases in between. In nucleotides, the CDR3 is TGTGCCAGCAGCCAAGTCAGCGGCGCCTACGAGCAGTACTTC. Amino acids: CASSQVSGAYEQYF.

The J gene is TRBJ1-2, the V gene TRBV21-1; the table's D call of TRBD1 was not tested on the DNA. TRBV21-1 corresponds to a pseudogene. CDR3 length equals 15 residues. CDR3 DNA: TGTGCCAGCAGCAAGGTGGTTTTACAGGGGGATGGCTACACCTTC. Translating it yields CASSKVVLQGDGYTF.